Shown below are 8 T cell receptor beta chains from a single sample sequenced in a study of T-cell memory formation after mild COVID-19. TCRdb re-derived calls from the 5' RACE reads in MiXCR, one entry per CDR3 protein. The table shows about 360,000 distinct CDR3 sequences, with roughly 14% occurring only once. Sequencing used PBMCs or a T cell subset sorted from them (not recorded which). These receptors all come from a man aged 18 to 35 who had mild COVID-19 (a few samples of this study predate the infection). Cell type and time point are not known.

The chain joins TRBV4-1 to TRBJ1-4, with a tentative D call TRBD1 (6 bases). The V and J ends lost 0 bases and 5 bases respectively, with 13 bases between them. CDR3 length: 16 residues. Per germline, CDR1 MGHRA and CDR2 YSYEKL. The CDR3 loop is CASSQDRTARNEKLFF. In nucleotides, the CDR3 is TGCGCCAGCAGCCAAGACCGGACAGCGCGAAATGAAAAACTGTTTTTT.

Many counts were recorded for this clonotype. The chain links TRBV15 to TRBJ2-3, with 8 bases matching TRBD1. The trim removed 2 bases at V and 10 bases at J, leaving 11 bases unmatched. This CDR3 is 15 amino acids long. Germline loops: CDR1 LNHNV, CDR2 YYDKDF (reference sequence). The CDR3 nucleotides read TGTGCCACCAGCAGATCGCAGACAGGGGCGACTGCGCAGTATTTT. It is translated as CATSRSQTGATAQYF.

This clonotype has a handful of counts. This rearrangement joins TRBV19 to TRBJ2-5; D possibly matches TRBD1 or TRBD2 (5 bases each). With 1 base removed from V and 0 bases from J, the gap between germline ends came to 9 bases. Germline-derived CDR1 and CDR2 are LNHDA and SQIVND (reference sequence). CDR3 length: 15 amino acids. The chain's CDR3 is CASSIVGTDQETQYF. In DNA form, the CDR3 reads TGTGCCAGTAGTATAGTGGGGACCGACCAAGAGACCCAGTACTTC.

The chain uses TRBV4-3 and TRBJ1-2; D gene uncertain. There are 15 residues in the CDR3. The V gene lost 1 base and the J gene lost 3 bases, with 12 bases spanning the gap. Per germline, CDR1 LGHNA and CDR2 YSLEER. CDR3 DNA sequence: TGCGCCAGCAGCCAAGTGTTTTCGGGGTACTATGGCTACACCTTC. Amino acid sequence: CASSQVFSGYYGYTF.

The chain carries TRBV6-6 and TRBJ2-7, with a possible D match to TRBD1 (6 bases). Germline V lookup: CDR1 MNHNY, CDR2 SVGAGI (reference sequence). The CDR3 has 19 amino acids. Trimming pared 0 bases from V and 3 bases from J, leaving 24 bases between. Written as DNA, the CDR3 is TGTGCCAGCAGTTACTCGACCCCCGGACAGCCAGGGGTTTTCTACGAGCAGTACGTC. Translated, it gives CASSYSTPGQPGVFYEQYV.

In its sample, this clonotype ranks as medium-sized (0.01 to 0.1%). This chain links TRBV6-4 with TRBJ2-3, with TRBD1 identical over 7 bases. From germline, CDR1 is MRHNA and CDR2 SNTAGT. V gave up 6 bases and J gave up 3 bases; unmatched junction bases: 6. The CDR3 is 14 residues long. The chain's CDR3 is CASSPGQATDTQYF. The CDR3 nucleotides are TGTGCCAGCAGCCCTGGACAGGCAACAGATACGCAGTATTTT.

Many counts were recorded for this clonotype. The rearrangement links TRBV13 to TRBJ2-1, with D tentatively TRBD1 (6 bases). Germline-derived CDR1 and CDR2 are PRHDT and FYEKMQ (reference sequence). Trimming left V 5 bases short and J 11 bases short, with 16 bases between. CDR3 length equals 13 residues. The CDR3, as DNA: TGTGCCAGCAGCCTCCAAGAAGACAGGAAGCAGTTCTTC. Protein: CASSLQEDRKQFF.

This clonotype appeared a few times. The chain links TRBV6-5 to TRBJ2-1; 8 bases fit TRBD2. The CDR3 covers 15 residues. Germline loops: CDR1 MNHEY, CDR2 SVGAGI. The trim removed 6 bases at V and 7 bases at J, leaving 11 bases unmatched. The CDR3 reads CASRRRLAGWNEQFF. The CDR3 coding sequence is TGTGCCAGCAGGAGGAGGTTAGCGGGGTGGAATGAGCAGTTCTTC.